The rows below give T cell receptor beta chains drawn from one sample of a study of radiotherapy plus CTLA-4 blockade in lung cancer. Repertoires were generated with immunoSEQ multiplex PCR, while TCRdb's copy carries only in-frame clones and drops some. Of about 62,000 clones in the sample, approximately 79% are singletons; the top ten hold 2.9%. This material consisted of peripheral blood, taken from a patient treated with radiotherapy plus ipilimumab. The receptors shown here come from a human donor with non-small cell lung cancer who had a complete response to radiotherapy plus ipilimumab. The CDR3 runs from the conserved cysteine through the conserved F or W. Fields, in order: D gene, J gene, V gene, clone size, CDR3 DNA, CDR3 protein. The D gene is left open where the match is weak. Clone sizes are given selectively: once, few, many, or a class where the clone is expanded.

>TRBD2|TRBJ2-7|TRBV9|.
TGTGCCAGCAGCGTAGGGGGCGGGGGGGACTACGAGCAGTACTTC
CASSVGGGGDYEQYF
>TRBD1|TRBJ2-7|TRBV10-3|few
TGTGCCATCAGTGAGTCCCTAGTCGACAGGGTGGGGGAGCAGTACTTC
CAISESLVDRVGEQYF
>.|TRBJ2-5|TRBV9|few
TGTGCCAGCAGCGGACGGGTAGGGACCCAGTACTTC
CASSGRVGTQYF
>TRBD1|TRBJ1-1|TRBV9|.
TGTGCCAGCAGCGCTGAAACAGGGGAAACTGAAGCTTTCTTT
CASSAETGETEAFF
>TRBD1|TRBJ2-7|TRBV6-5|.
TGTGCCAGCAGCACTAGGGACAGGGCCTACGAGCAGTACTTC
CASSTRDRAYEQYF
>TRBD1|TRBJ1-1|TRBV5-1|.
TGCGCCTGCTCACCGGGGACAGGGGTGCGGAACACTGAAGCTTTCTTT
CACSPGTGVRNTEAFF
>TRBD1|TRBJ2-2|TRBV9|once
TGTGCCAGCAGCGGCACCGGGACAGTTGATACCGGGGAGCTGTTTTTT
CASSGTGTVDTGELFF
>TRBD1|TRBJ2-7|TRBV19|.
TGTGCCAGTAGTACACAGGGGTCCTACGAGCAGTACTTC
CASSTQGSYEQYF
>.|TRBJ2-3|TRBV7-6|few
TGTGCCAGCAGCCCCCCTTGGAGCGGACTCATAAGCACAGATACGCAGTATTTT
CASSPPWSGLISTDTQYF
>TRBD2|TRBJ2-7|TRBV27|once
TGTGCCAGCAGTAGAAACCCGGGACTAGCTTTACGCGAGCAGTACTTC
CASSRNPGLALREQYF
>TRBD1|TRBJ2-3|TRBV18|.
TGTGCCAGCTCACCACGCGGAAAGGGACAGGGGGGAAGCACAGATACGCAGTATTTT
CASSPRGKGQGGSTDTQYF
>.|TRBJ1-1|TRBV2|.
TGTGCCAGCAGACGACAGGCTACGAGGAACACTGAAGCTTTCTTT
CASRRQATRNTEAFF
>TRBD2|TRBJ2-5|TRBV5-1|.
TGCGCCAGCAGCTCCCGGGGGGGGAAGGGGCAAGAGACCCAGTACTTC
CASSSRGGKGQETQYF
>TRBD1|TRBJ2-5|TRBV28|.
TGTGCCAGCAGTTTTATGCTAATTACCTGGGACAGACAAGAGACCCAGTACTTC
CASSFMLITWDRQETQYF
>.|TRBJ2-1|TRBV18|.
TGTGCCAGCTCACCAAAGGGTGCAGGGGACTACAATGAGCAGTTCTTC
CASSPKGAGDYNEQFF
>TRBD1|TRBJ2-7|TRBV10-1|.
TGCGCCAGCAGTCCCCGGACAGGGTATTCCTACGAGCAGTACTTC
CASSPRTGYSYEQYF
>TRBD1|TRBJ1-5|TRBV19|.
TGTGCCAGTAGTTTCGGGACAGGGGGCGTACAGCCCCAGCATTTT
CASSFGTGGVQPQHF
>.|TRBJ2-3|TRBV9|.
TGTGCCAGCAGCGTAGGCCAGGGATCGAGGACAGATACGCAGTATTTT
CASSVGQGSRTDTQYF
>TRBD2|TRBJ2-1|TRBV11-2|.
TGTGCCAGCAGCCCCCCCGGGACTAGGAGTGAGCAGTTCTTC
CASSPPGTRSEQFF
>TRBD2|TRBJ2-7|TRBV27|.
TGTGCCAGCAGTCTCTCTAGCGGGGGCGTCTACGAGCAGTACTTC
CASSLSSGGVYEQYF
>.|TRBJ1-2|TRBV4-1|few
TGCGCCAGCAGCCCCGTCGGGAGGTCTAACTATGGCTACACCTTC
CASSPVGRSNYGYTF
>.|TRBJ1-4|TRBV7-7|.
TGTGCCAGCAGCTTACGGGTTAATGAAAAACTGTTTTTT
CASSLRVNEKLFF
>TRBD1|TRBJ2-5|TRBV7-9|.
TGTGCCAGCAGCCCCCAGAAGGGGACAGTTGAGACCCAGTACTTC
CASSPQKGTVETQYF
>.|TRBJ1-5|TRBV18|few
TGTGCCAGCTCACCGAGTAGAAATCAGCCCCAGCATTTT
CASSPSRNQPQHF
>TRBD1|TRBJ1-4|TRBV12-5|.
TGTGCTAGTGGTTCCTCCACGATCCTCGGGACAGGGGATGAAAAACTGTTTTTT
CASGSSTILGTGDEKLFF
>TRBD2|TRBJ2-3|TRBV9|.
TGTGCCAGCAGTGCCGGGACTAGCGACTCAGATACGCAGTATTTT
CASSAGTSDSDTQYF
>TRBD1|TRBJ2-2|TRBV18|.
TGTGCCAGCTCATCCGCCCAGGGGGCTGGCGGGGAGCTGTTTTTT
CASSSAQGAGGELFF
>.|TRBJ1-2|TRBV25-1|once
TGTGCCAGCAGTCGGGGGAATGGCTACACCTTC
CASSRGNGYTF
>TRBD2|TRBJ2-2|TRBV18|.
TGTGCCAGCTCACCACGGGAGGGGCAGTTGGCCGGGGAGCTGTTTTTT
CASSPREGQLAGELFF
>TRBD2|TRBJ2-5|TRBV29-1|.
TGCAGCGTTGGCTCTAGCGGGAGGAGGAAGGAGACCCAGTACTTC
CSVGSSGRRKETQYF
>.|TRBJ2-7|TRBV19|.
TGTGCCAGTAGTCCGCGGGCAGTGAGCTACGAGCAGTACTTC
CASSPRAVSYEQYF
>TRBD1|TRBJ2-7|TRBV11-2|few
TGTGCCAGCAGCATGGCCGGGACAGTTCAAGGCGAGCAGTACTTC
CASSMAGTVQGEQYF
>.|TRBJ2-7|TRBV10-2|.
TGCGCCAGCAGTGAGACGGGGAGACGGGTCTACGAGCAGTACTTC
CASSETGRRVYEQYF
>.|TRBJ1-5|TRBV28|few
TGTGCCAGCAGCCTTCAGGGTCAGCCCCAGCATTTT
CASSLQGQPQHF
>.|TRBJ2-3|TRBV28|once
TGTGCCAGCAGTTTGGCAGGGGCTAGCACAGATACGCAGTATTTT
CASSLAGASTDTQYF
>.|TRBJ2-7|TRBV28|.
TGTGCCAGCAGTCCCCCGAGATACGAGCAGTACTTC
CASSPPRYEQYF
>TRBD1|TRBJ2-7|TRBV2|.
TGTGCCACCTTTCTCGACAGGGCGAACGAGCAGTACTTC
CATFLDRANEQYF
>.|TRBJ1-6|TRBV5-6|few
TGTGCCAGCAGCCGCACTGATAATTCACCCCTCCACTTT
CASSRTDNSPLHF
>.|TRBJ1-5|TRBV7-9|.
TGTGCCAGCAGCTTAGCCGGGTTCGGTCAGCCCCAGCATTTT
CASSLAGFGQPQHF
>.|TRBJ1-2|TRBV5-6|.
TGTGCCAGCAGCCGAGGGGGGGGCTCATACGGCTACACCTTC
CASSRGGGSYGYTF
>TRBD1|TRBJ2-7|TRBV4-3|.
TGCGCCAGCAGCAAACAGGGGGCGCAGGAGCAGTACTTC
CASSKQGAQEQYF
>TRBD2|TRBJ2-1|TRBV4-1|.
TGCGCCAGCAGCCAAGATTGGGGGGGATCCTACAATGAGCAGTTCTTC
CASSQDWGGSYNEQFF
>TRBD1|TRBJ2-5|TRBV7-3|few
TGTGCCAGCAGCCCGACAGGGAAAGAGACCCAGTACTTC
CASSPTGKETQYF
>.|TRBJ2-7|TRBV10-2|once
TGCGCCAGCAGTGAAAGGGACACCCCTCGGGAGCAGTACTTC
CASSERDTPREQYF
>.|TRBJ2-7|TRBV14|few
TGTGCCAGCAGAAGGTCAGGGGGAGGTTCGTACGAGCAGTACTTC
CASRRSGGGSYEQYF
>.|TRBJ2-7|TRBV5-1|.
TGCGCCAGCAGCTTGGTGGGGGGTGGCTCCTACGAGCAGTACTTC
CASSLVGGGSYEQYF
>TRBD1|TRBJ2-7|TRBV28|.
TGTGCCAGCAGTTTACAGGGGGCCCCCTACGAGCAGTACTTC
CASSLQGAPYEQYF
>.|TRBJ1-1|TRBV7-2|.
TGTGCCAGCAGCTTAGCGGTGCGCATGAACACTGAAGCTTTCTTT
CASSLAVRMNTEAFF
>TRBD2|TRBJ2-5|TRBV5-4|medium-sized
TGTGCCAGCAGCCGACTAGCGGGGGGTGCCGTCGAAGTCGACCAGTACTTC
CASSRLAGGAVEVDQYF
>.|TRBJ2-5|TRBV28|.
TGTGCCAGCAGTTCTCACGGGAGTAACCAAGAGACCCAGTACTTC
CASSSHGSNQETQYF
>TRBD2|TRBJ2-3|TRBV2|.
TGTGCCAGCAGGGAGACTAGCGAGCCAGATACGCAGTATTTT
CASRETSEPDTQYF